A single sample gave rise to the 22 T cell receptor beta chains below, sequenced in a study of blood T cells in healthy people across ages. A second PCR, run for about 6 to 11 cycles, used a sample-barcoded 5' primer plus a J-beta primer mix. TCRdb passed the 5' RACE reads through MiXCR, listing each CDR3 protein once. The sample holds around 1.5 million distinct CDR3 sequences; roughly 45% are singletons and the top ten take roughly 8.2%. Sequenced: blood. Receptor source: a woman aged 18-30 years in good health.

V is TRBV10-3 and J is TRBJ1-5; 8 bases align to TRBD1. The CDR3 is 15 residues long. Germline V gene sequence: CDR1 ENHRY, CDR2 SYGVKD. V lost 6 bases to trimming and J lost 3 bases; unmatched junction nucleotides: 7. The CDR3 nucleotides are TGTGCCATCAGCACAGGGGGAATCGCCAATCAGCCCCAGCATTTT. Amino acids: CAISTGGIANQPQHF.

The V call is TRBV7-9, the J call TRBJ2-1; possible D gene TRBD1, 6 bases. V lost 7 bases, J lost 1 base, and 8 bases lay in between. The CDR3 consists of 13 residues. Germline V gene sequence: CDR1 SEHNR, CDR2 FQNEAQ (reference sequence). CDR3 DNA sequence: TGTGCCAGCATCAGGGGATCCTACAATGAGCAGTTCTTC. Amino acid sequence: CASIRGSYNEQFF.

This rearrangement joins TRBV9 to TRBJ2-1, with 8 bases matching TRBD2. The length of the CDR3 is 16 residues. The V gene's germline CDR1 is SGDLS and CDR2 YYNGEE. V gave up 0 bases and J gave up 4 bases; unmatched junction bases: 6. For the CDR3, the DNA is TGTGCCAGCAGCGTAGTTGCGGGGGGTTATTACAATGAGCAGTTCTTC. Translated, it gives CASSVVAGGYYNEQFF. The complete variable domain, with remaining parts taken from reference TRBV9 and TRBJ2-1, reads DSGVTQTPKHLITATGQRVTLRCSPRSGDLSVYWYQQSLDQGLQFLIQYYNGEERAKGNILERFSAQQFPDLHSELNLSSLELGDSALYFCASSVVAGGYYNEQFFGPGTRLTVL.

This clonotype has a handful of counts. The V call is TRBV5-1, the J call TRBJ2-5; D possibly corresponds to TRBD1 (6 bases). The CDR3 sequence is 14 residues long. CDR1 is SGHRS, CDR2 YFSETQ, per germline. The V and J ends lost 4 bases and 1 base respectively, with 11 bases between them. In DNA form, the CDR3 reads TGCGCCAGCAGCGGTACAGGGACCCAAGAGACCCAGTACTTC. Amino acid sequence: CASSGTGTQETQYF.

The chain links TRBV20-1 to TRBJ1-6; D is undetermined. This CDR3 is built from 15 residues. Trimming pared 6 bases from V and 0 bases from J, leaving 12 bases between. Looked up from germline, CDR1 is DFQATT and CDR2 is SNEGSKA (reference sequence). This chain's CDR3 is CSAPDGSSYNSPLHF. CDR3 nucleotide sequence: TGCAGTGCACCGGACGGAAGCTCCTATAATTCACCCCTCCACTTT.

This clonotype was counted at least ten times. This sequence joins TRBV6-6 and TRBJ2-3, with TRBD2 identical over 10 bases. Germline CDR1 MNHNY, CDR2 SVGAGI (reference sequence). Trimming took 2 bases from V and 1 from J; bases not matched to a gene: 0. The CDR3 length is 15 residues. CDR3 nucleotide sequence: TGTGCCAGCAGTTACGGGACTAGCGGCACAGATACGCAGTATTTT. Translated: CASSYGTSGTDTQYF.

The chain is built from TRBV3-1 and TRBJ2-3; TRBD1 matches at 8 bases. The CDR3 contains 16 residues. The germline CDR1 and CDR2 sequences are LGHDT and YNNKEL (reference sequence). J lost 1 base, V lost 1 base, and 4 bases had no gene match. CDR3 coding DNA: TGTGCCAGCAGCCAAGGGACAGGGCCGGGCACAGATACGCAGTATTTT. Translated, it gives CASSQGTGPGTDTQYF.

The rearrangement links TRBV5-1 to TRBJ1-2; a weak D match, TRBD1 (6 bases). The germline CDR1 and CDR2 sequences are SGHRS and YFSETQ. Deletions cut 0 bases from V and 6 bases from J, with 15 bases between. The CDR3 totals 15 residues. The CDR3 reads CASSLEQGSIHGYTF. Written as DNA, the CDR3 is TGCGCCAGCAGCTTGGAACAGGGTAGTATACATGGCTACACCTTC. Variable domain in full (rest from reference TRBV5-1 and TRBJ1-2): KAGVTQTPRYLIKTRGQQVTLSCSPISGHRSVSWYQQTPGQGLQFLFEYFSETQRNKGNFPGRFSGRQFSNSRSEMNVSTLELGDSALYLCASSLEQGSIHGYTFGSGTRLTVV.

A few counts support this clonotype. The rearrangement links TRBV6-6 to TRBJ1-5; 9 positions match TRBD1. This CDR3 contains 17 residues. V was pared by 2 bases and J by 0 bases, with 5 bases of the junction left unmatched. From germline, CDR1 is MNHNY and CDR2 SVGAGI (reference sequence). The CDR3, as DNA: TGTGCCAGCAGTTACGGGCGGGACAGGGTTAGCAATCAGCCCCAGCATTTT. Its protein is CASSYGRDRVSNQPQHF.

In its sample, this clonotype was seen a few times. V and J are TRBV4-1 and TRBJ2-3; D is unclear. V was shortened by 0 bases and J by 2 bases, with 9 bases between the two germline ends. The CDR3 length is 15 residues. CDR1 is MGHRA, CDR2 YSYEKL, per germline. In nucleotides, the CDR3 is TGCGCCAGCAGCCAAGAAGAGGCGGCCACAGATACGCAGTATTTT. Protein: CASSQEEAATDTQYF.

This clonotype turned up a few times. The V gene is TRBV20-1, the J gene TRBJ2-5, with TRBD2 matching 10 bases. This CDR3 contains 15 residues. Losses at the gene ends were 5 bases for V and 4 bases for J; bases not matched to a gene: 10. Germline V gives CDR1 DFQATT, CDR2 SNEGSKA (reference sequence). The CDR3 nucleotides are TGCAGTGCTTTCCTAGCGGGGGCCCCCCCAGAGACCCAGTACTTC. This sequence encodes CSAFLAGAPPETQYF.

This clonotype has only a few counts. The rearrangement links TRBV6-5 to TRBJ1-2, with a possible D match to TRBD1 (6 bases). The CDR3 spans 11 residues. Between the trimmed V and J ends, which lost 3 bases and 10 bases, there was a span of 9 bases. The germline CDR1 and CDR2 sequences are MNHEY and SVGAGI. The CDR3 loop reads CASSYKGDYTF. DNA of the CDR3: TGTGCCAGCAGTTATAAGGGGGACTACACCTTC.

This clonotype was seen more than once but under ten times. The V call is TRBV12-3 or TRBV12-4, the J call TRBJ1-1, with TRBD1 as a possible D gene (6 bases). V gave up 6 bases and J gave up 4 bases, with 12 bases separating them. The CDR3 is 13 residues long. The CDR3 DNA reads TGTGCCAGCAGAAATACAGGGAGCACTGAAGCTTTCTTT. This sequence encodes CASRNTGSTEAFF.

This rearrangement joins TRBV7-2 to TRBJ2-1; D is perhaps TRBD2 (6 bases). Germline assignment: CDR1 SGHTA and CDR2 FQGNSA. The CDR3 is 14 amino acids. V was shortened by 5 bases and J by 9 bases, with 17 bases between the two germline ends. CDR3 loop: CASSIPGVLGEQFF. The CDR3 DNA reads TGTGCCAGCAGCATCCCGGGAGTTTTGGGTGAGCAGTTCTTC.

This clonotype was found a few times. The chain couples TRBV7-6 to TRBJ2-5; D perhaps matches TRBD1 (5 bases). Trimming removed 0 bases at V and 5 bases at J, with 13 bases between. CDR1 and CDR2 from the germline V gene are SGHVS and FNYEAQ. The CDR3 length is 15 residues. CDR3 nucleotides: TGTGCCAGCAGCTTAGCCCAGGGTGTCAGCGAGACCCAGTACTTC. This gives the protein CASSLAQGVSETQYF.

The sample holds many counts of this clonotype. A junction boundary mismatches the germline segment, possibly from a read error. The chain joins TRBV5-1 to TRBJ2-5; 9 bases align to TRBD1. The length of the CDR3 is 14 residues. The germline gives CDR1 SGHRS, CDR2 YFSETQ. CDR3 nucleotides: TGTGCCAGCAGCCCAGGGACAGGGAAAGAGACCCAGTACTTC. Translated: CASSPGTGKETQYF. Together with reference TRBV5-1 and TRBJ2-5, the CDR3 gives the full variable domain: KAGVTQTPRYLIKTRGQQVTLSCSPISGHRSVSWYQQTPGQGLQFLFEYFSETQRNKGNFPGRFSGRQFSNSRSEMNVSTLELGDSALYLCASSPGTGKETQYFGPGTRLLVL.

This sequence joins TRBV29-1 and TRBJ2-2; 7 bases are shared with TRBD1. V shed 5 bases, J shed 3 bases, and the junction held 6 bases outside the gene matches. Germline V CDR1 and CDR2: SQVTM, ANQGSEA. This CDR3 comprises 14 residues. The CDR3 loop is CSVTRQGYTGELFF. The CDR3 DNA follows: TGCAGCGTTACCAGACAGGGATACACCGGGGAGCTGTTTTTT.

In this sample, this clonotype turned up many times. This chain connects TRBV27 to TRBJ2-3; D gene uncertain. Trimming removed 6 bases from V and 0 bases from J, with 7 bases in between. Looked up from germline, CDR1 is MNHEY and CDR2 is SMNVEV (reference sequence). The CDR3 loop spans 13 amino acids. The CDR3 spells CASSLSSTDTQYF. DNA of the CDR3: TGTGCCAGCAGCCTATCTAGCACAGATACGCAGTATTTT.

The chain links TRBV7-2 to TRBJ2-7, with D hard to call. The CDR3 sequence is 12 residues long. The germline V and J ends were trimmed by 1 base and 8 bases, with 9 bases remaining between them. Germline CDR1 is SGHTA and CDR2 is FQGNSA. CDR3 amino acids: CASSLVQRQQYF. The CDR3 DNA reads as TGTGCCAGCAGCTTAGTACAACGGCAGCAGTACTTC.

This clonotype was counted only a few times. This sequence joins TRBV7-9 and TRBJ1-2; 9 nucleotides agree with TRBD1. The CDR3 loop spans 17 amino acids. Germline loops: CDR1 SEHNR, CDR2 FQNEAQ (reference sequence). Trimming cost V 5 bases and J 7 bases; bases outside gene matches: 17. CDR3 loop: CASSAAGDRVSLGGYTF. The CDR3 bases are TGTGCCAGCAGCGCAGCCGGGGACAGGGTCTCACTTGGTGGCTACACCTTC.

This clonotype was found many times. The J gene is TRBJ2-3, the V gene TRBV10-3; 8 nucleotides match TRBD2. Per the germline V gene, CDR1 is ENHRY and CDR2 is SYGVKD. This CDR3 has 15 residues. V gave up 5 bases and J gave up 4 bases; unmatched junction bases: 8. The CDR3 coding sequence is TGTGCCATCAGTACCGGGGGACTAGATGCAGATACGCAGTATTTT. Protein sequence: CAISTGGLDADTQYF.

The chain combines TRBV5-5 with TRBJ1-4; D is undetermined. This CDR3 has 15 amino acids. Per germline, CDR1 SGHKS and CDR2 YYEKEE (reference sequence). Trimming removed 0 bases from V and 4 bases from J, with 10 bases in between. The CDR3 is CASSLDPSYNEKLFF. For the CDR3, the DNA is TGTGCCAGCAGCTTGGACCCTAGTTATAATGAAAAACTGTTTTTT.